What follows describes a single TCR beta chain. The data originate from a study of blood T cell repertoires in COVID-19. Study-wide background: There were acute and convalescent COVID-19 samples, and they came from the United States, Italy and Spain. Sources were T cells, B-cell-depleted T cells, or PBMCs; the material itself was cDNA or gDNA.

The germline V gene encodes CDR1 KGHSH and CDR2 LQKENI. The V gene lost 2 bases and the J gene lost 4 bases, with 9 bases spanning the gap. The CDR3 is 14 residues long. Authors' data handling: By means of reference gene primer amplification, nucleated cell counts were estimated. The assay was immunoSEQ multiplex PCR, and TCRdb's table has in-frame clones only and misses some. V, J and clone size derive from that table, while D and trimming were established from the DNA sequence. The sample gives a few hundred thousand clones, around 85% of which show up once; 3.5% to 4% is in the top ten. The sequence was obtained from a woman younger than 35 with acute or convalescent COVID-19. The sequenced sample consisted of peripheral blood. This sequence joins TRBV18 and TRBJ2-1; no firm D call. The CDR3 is CASSPTYPYNEQFF. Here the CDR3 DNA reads TGTGCCAGCTCACCAACATACCCTTACAATGAGCAGTTCTTC.